This passage covers 24 T cell receptor beta chains from one sample sequenced in a study of blood T cell repertoires in COVID-19. This table comes from immunoSEQ multiplex PCR, and its TCRdb copy is limited to in-frame clones, with some not included. Among approximately 120,000 clones listed, around four fifths were seen once. The specimen was peripheral blood. The source of these receptors is a man older than 75 with active or convalescent COVID-19.

This clone has only one observation. V gene TRBV7-8 combines with J gene TRBJ2-5, with no clear D. The germline V and J ends were trimmed by 1 base and 9 bases, with 24 bases remaining between them. The CDR3 totals 17 residues. The V gene's germline CDR1 is SGHVS and CDR2 FQNEAQ. This CDR3 reads CASSLVWAQVKAPAQYF. CDR3 sequence (DNA): TGTGCCAGCAGCTTAGTCTGGGCCCAAGTTAAGGCCCCGGCCCAGTACTTC.

V usage is TRBV7-2 and J usage is TRBJ2-3; the D gene is possibly TRBD2 (6 bases). CDR1 and CDR2 from the germline V gene are SGHTA and FQGNSA. CDR3 length equals 15 residues. V was clipped by 1 base and J by 4 bases, with 12 bases between them. CDR3 protein: CASSLVGGVPDTQYF. CDR3 nucleotide sequence: TGTGCCAGCAGCTTAGTAGGCGGGGTCCCAGATACGCAGTATTTT.

This clone was recorded a few times. V usage is TRBV3-1 (or the pseudogene TRBV3-2) and J usage is TRBJ2-7, with unresolved D. The CDR3 spans 15 residues. The germline CDR1 and CDR2 sequences are LGHDT and YNNKEL (reference sequence). The V end was cut by 4 bases, the J end by 0 bases, with 13 bases between. This chain's CDR3 is CASSPETPYSYEQYF. As DNA, the CDR3 is TGTGCCAGCAGCCCCGAGACTCCTTACTCCTACGAGCAGTACTTC.

V gene TRBV6-6 combines with J gene TRBJ1-2, with D perhaps TRBD1 (6 bases). V dropped 0 bases and J dropped 3 bases, with 8 bases sitting between them. The CDR3 totals 14 residues. CDR1 is MNHNY and CDR2 is SVGAGI in the germline V gene (reference sequence). DNA for the CDR3: TGTGCCAGCAGTTACTCTCAGGGGTACTATGGCTACACCTTC. Translating it yields CASSYSQGYYGYTF.

The rearrangement links TRBV28 to TRBJ2-5, with D hard to call. This CDR3 contains 14 residues. Germline assignment: CDR1 MDHEN and CDR2 SYDVKM. The V and J ends lost 4 bases and 0 bases respectively, with 9 bases between them. The chain's CDR3 is CASSSRTYQETQYF. CDR3 coding DNA: TGTGCCAGCAGTTCTCGAACTTACCAAGAGACCCAGTACTTC. The variable domain in full, completed from reference TRBV28 and TRBJ2-5, reads DVKVTQSSRYLVKRTGEKVFLECVQDMDHENMFWYRQDPGLGLRLIYFSYDVKMKEKGDIPEGYSVSREKKERFSLILESASTNQTSMYLCASSSRTYQETQYFGPGTRLLVL.

This chain uses TRBV3-1 (or the pseudogene TRBV3-2) with TRBJ1-6; tentative D call: TRBD1 (5 bases). CDR1 and CDR2 (germline): LGHDT, YNNKEL (reference sequence). Trimming took 7 bases from V and 5 from J, leaving 12 bases between them. The CDR3 consists of 14 residues. The DNA of the CDR3 is TGTGCCAGCACCCGGGGGGGGGATAATTCACCCCTCCACTTT. Translation gives CASTRGGDNSPLHF.

CDR3 residues: CASSSSREQFF. Here the CDR3 DNA reads TGTGCCAGCAGCTCTTCTAGAGAGCAGTTCTTC. The chain is built from TRBV11-2 and TRBJ2-1; no firm D call. The CDR3 sequence is 11 residues long. Germline V gene data show CDR1 as SGHAT and CDR2 as FQNNGV. V was pared by 4 bases and J by 10 bases, with 8 bases between.

This chain links TRBV12-5 with TRBJ2-7; 7 nucleotides match TRBD1. In germline, CDR1 is LGHNT, CDR2 FRNRAP. V gave up 4 bases and J gave up 2 bases; unmatched junction bases: 8. CDR3 size: 15 residues. The CDR3 DNA sequence: TGTGCTAGTGGTTCGACAGGGACCCATCCCTACGAGCAGTACTTC. Amino acids: CASGSTGTHPYEQYF.

V gene TRBV4-3 combines with J gene TRBJ2-1, with a possible D match to TRBD2 (8 bases). The CDR3 has 17 amino acids. V was pared by 0 bases and J by 4 bases, with 16 bases between. The V gene's germline CDR1 is LGHNA and CDR2 YSLEER. The CDR3 DNA reads as TGCGCCAGCAGCCAAGATAGCGGGACAGTGACTTACAATGAGCAGTTCTTC. Translating it yields CASSQDSGTVTYNEQFF.

This chain connects TRBV7-2 to TRBJ1-5; D gene ambiguous. The CDR3 is 15 amino acids. CDR1 is SGHTA and CDR2 is FQGNSA in the germline V gene. V was clipped by 0 bases and J by 2 bases, with 8 bases between them. For the CDR3, the DNA is TGTGCCAGCAGCTTAGCGATCCAGGGCAATCAGCCCCAGCATTTT. Residues: CASSLAIQGNQPQHF.

The chain combines TRBV7-3 with TRBJ2-2; D is ambiguous. V shed 6 bases and J shed 4 bases, with 12 bases lying between them. The CDR3 covers 14 residues. Looked up from germline, CDR1 is SGHTA and CDR2 is FQGTGA. The CDR3 DNA sequence: TGTGCCAGCAGTCTTCTACCATTCACCGGGGAGCTGTTTTTT. Protein sequence: CASSLLPFTGELFF.

J is TRBJ1-1 and V is TRBV6-2 or TRBV6-3; 10 bases are shared with TRBD1. Germline loops: CDR1 MNHEY, CDR2 SVGEGT. J lost 4 bases, V lost 6 bases, and 11 bases had no gene match. The CDR3 has 16 amino acids. The CDR3 sequence is CASSPRDRGGSTEAFF. CDR3 in DNA: TGTGCCAGCAGCCCTAGGGACAGGGGAGGGAGCACTGAAGCTTTCTTT.

V and J are TRBV18 and TRBJ1-4, with 7 bases lining up with TRBD1. The CDR3 has 14 amino acids. The V gene end was trimmed by 5 bases and the J gene end by 5 bases; junction bases not matched to a gene: 5. Germline CDR1 KGHSH, CDR2 LQKENI. The DNA for the CDR3 is TGTGCCAGCTCAGCGGACAGGCAGAATGAAAAACTGTTTTTT. Protein: CASSADRQNEKLFF.

The V and J genes are TRBV18 and TRBJ1-1, with 9 nucleotides matching TRBD1. V lost 5 bases and J lost 8; bases outside the gene matches: 6. The CDR3 length is 13 residues. The germline gives CDR1 KGHSH, CDR2 LQKENI. Here the CDR3 DNA reads TGTGCCAGCTCAACTATCGGACAGGGGGAAGCTTTCTTT. It encodes CASSTIGQGEAFF. Together with reference TRBV18 and TRBJ1-1, the CDR3 gives the full variable domain: NAGVMQNPRHLVRRRGQEARLRCSPMKGHSHVYWYRQLPEEGLKFMVYLQKENIIDESGMPKERFSAEFPKEGPSILRIQQVVRGDSAAYFCASSTIGQGEAFFGQGTRLTVV.

The genes are TRBV7-2 and TRBJ2-3; 12 bases match TRBD2. The CDR3 contains 15 residues. The germline V gene encodes CDR1 SGHTA and CDR2 FQGNSA. V gave up 7 bases and J gave up 2 bases; unmatched junction bases: 4. The CDR3: CASKLAGGYTDTQYF. The CDR3 nucleotides read TGTGCCAGCAAACTAGCGGGGGGATACACAGATACGCAGTATTTT.

The rearrangement links TRBV10-3 to TRBJ1-4; the D gene is possibly TRBD1 (5 bases). CDR1 is ENHRY and CDR2 is SYGVKD in the germline V gene. The CDR3 spans 16 residues. V shed 6 bases and J shed 0 bases, with 14 bases lying between them. For the CDR3, the DNA is TGTGCCATCAGCGACCCGGACACCGCAACTAATGAAAAACTGTTTTTT. It encodes CAISDPDTATNEKLFF.

J is TRBJ1-1 and V is TRBV6-4; no definite D call. The V gene lost 6 bases and the J gene lost 0 bases, with 8 bases spanning the gap. The V gene's germline CDR1 is MRHNA and CDR2 SNTAGT. This CDR3 is 13 amino acids long. DNA of the CDR3: TGTGCCAGCAGGGCAAAAATGAACACTGAAGCTTTCTTT. This encodes CASRAKMNTEAFF.

The rearrangement uses TRBV2 and TRBJ2-6; 9 bases are shared with TRBD1. With 7 bases clipped from V and 1 base from J, the junction kept 5 bases outside the gene matches. CDR3 length equals 16 residues. Germline CDR1 SNHLY, CDR2 FYNNEI. The CDR3 DNA follows: TGTGCCAGCAACAGTGACAGGGGGTCTGGGGCCAACGTCCTGACTTTC. This sequence encodes CASNSDRGSGANVLTF.

V gene TRBV7-2 combines with J gene TRBJ1-1; D is perhaps TRBD1 (5 bases). V shed 3 bases and J shed 0 bases, with 8 bases lying between them. CDR3 length: 14 residues. CDR1 and CDR2 (germline): SGHTA, FQGNSA. The DNA for the CDR3 is TGTGCCAGCAGCTTTGCAGGGATGAACACTGAAGCTTTCTTT. Its protein product is CASSFAGMNTEAFF.

The chain links TRBV21-1 to TRBJ1-2. TRBV21-1 is classified as a pseudogene. This CDR3 region has 15 residues. The CDR3 nucleotides are TGTGCCAGCAGCTCCAACGGCGAGGCTCAAGGCGGCTACACCTTC. It encodes CASSSNGEAQGGYTF.

The chain joins TRBV5-1 to TRBJ2-7; TRBD1 agrees at 10 bases. This CDR3 spans 16 amino acids. V was pared by 3 bases and J by 0 bases, with 6 bases of the junction left unmatched. The V gene's germline CDR1 is SGHRS and CDR2 YFSETQ. The CDR3 DNA reads TGCGCCAGCAGCTCCCAAGGACAGGGGGTCTCCTACGAGCAGTACTTC. It codes for CASSSQGQGVSYEQYF.

The chain recombines TRBV11-3 with TRBJ1-6; 9 bases map to TRBD1. CDR1 and CDR2 from the germline V gene are SGHNT and YENEEA. V was clipped by 5 bases and J by 7 bases; unmatched bases: 3. The CDR3 is 14 amino acids. This CDR3 reads CASSRGTGNSPLHF. Written as DNA, the CDR3 is TGTGCCAGCAGCCGCGGGACAGGGAATTCACCCCTCCACTTT.

DNA of the CDR3: TGTGCCAGCAGCTCCGGGACAGGGGAATCCTATGGCTACACCTTC. Protein product: CASSSGTGESYGYTF. This chain joins TRBV7-9 and TRBJ1-2; 10 nucleotides line up with TRBD1. This CDR3 is built from 15 residues. Looked up from germline, CDR1 is SEHNR and CDR2 is FQNEAQ (reference sequence). J gave up 4 bases and V 4 bases, and 6 bases lay outside the gene matches.

The chain is built from TRBV20-1 and TRBJ2-7; D is unresolved. The germline gives CDR1 DFQATT, CDR2 SNEGSKA (reference sequence). Trimming pared 6 bases from V and 4 bases from J, leaving 7 bases between. The CDR3 has 10 amino acids. The chain's CDR3 is CSAQSYEQYF. The CDR3 DNA sequence: TGCAGTGCACAGTCGTACGAGCAGTACTTC.